This T cell receptor beta chain was sequenced for a study of cytomegalovirus exposure and HLA in healthy donors. Turning to the study itself: The roughly 670 first-cohort repertoires shared a platform with the 120 or so validation repertoires, as reported in a later analysis.

On this clone: Its antigen is not known.

The V gene's germline CDR1 is LGHNA and CDR2 YSLEER. The V gene end was trimmed by 2 bases and the J gene end by 5 bases; junction bases not matched to a gene: 5. The CDR3 runs to 14 residues. The method was immunoSEQ multiplex PCR; TCRdb's version includes in-frame clones alone and lacks a portion of them. Counted here are around 200,000 clones, about 91% occurring once; the ten biggest clones make up 2.5% to 3.5%. Findings of the study overall: Accounts indicate the classifier identified cytomegalovirus status with strong specificity and sensitivity. Among TCR beta chains, those listed as cytomegalovirus-associated numbered about 160.

The sequence derives from a woman under 30 in good health and CMV-seronegative. Sequencing was performed on PBMCs. The rearrangement joins TRBV4-3 to TRBJ1-1; TRBD1 matches at 7 bases. CDR3 loop: CASSQNAGGTEAFF. The CDR3 bases are TGCGCCAGCAGCCAAAATGCAGGGGGGACTGAAGCTTTCTTT.